The clone carrying this T cell receptor beta chain came up many times. Its antigen is still unknown. As for time point: newly diagnosed GD, antithyroid drugs for less than 3 months. Following extraction of RNA from PBMCs, that RNA was used to make the TCR library. This entry belongs to a study of regulatory T cells in long-lasting Graves disease. Germline V gene sequence: CDR1 GTSNPN, CDR2 SVGIG (reference sequence). The junction had 7 bases not matched to a gene; V was cut back by 3 bases and J by 7 bases. CDR3 length: 16 residues. According to the study, TCR beta libraries were built with iRepertoire HTBI primers and CDR3-region Arm-PCR. TCRdb used MiXCR to reprocess the multiplex PCR reads, holding one entry per CDR3 protein. The sample gives 300,000 to 400,000 distinct CDR3 sequences, about a sixth of which show up once; roughly 40% is in the top ten. The study's findings and limits: Patients with persistent disease showed a bias toward TRBV28, TRBJ1-2 and TRBJ2-5.

Here the sequenced sample was peripheral blood mononuclear cells (PBMCs), taken at new diagnosis, from a patient treated with antithyroid drugs. The chain carries TRBV30 and TRBJ2-2; TRBD2 matches 14 bases. The source is a female donor with Graves disease. For the CDR3, the DNA is TGTGCCTGGAGCGGGACTAGCGGGAGAAGGGGCGGGGAGCTGTTTTTT. This encodes CAWSGTSGRRGGELFF.